Each of the 21 T cell receptor beta chains below was sequenced from the same sample in a study of blood T cell repertoires in COVID-19. The table came from immunoSEQ multiplex PCR; TCRdb's copy has only in-frame clones and leaves some out. The sample includes some 65,000 clones, about 94% seen only once; the top ten take 2.9%. The sample consisted of peripheral blood. These receptors were collected from a man in his 70s with active COVID-19.

V and J are TRBV28 and TRBJ1-1, with D unclear. Germline loops: CDR1 MDHEN, CDR2 SYDVKM. CDR3 length: 13 amino acids. Trimming took 7 bases from V and 1 from J, leaving 10 bases between them. For the CDR3, the DNA is TGTGCCAGCAACCCTCTAGAGAACACTGAAGCTTTCTTT. Translating gives CASNPLENTEAFF.

V usage is TRBV7-9 and J usage is TRBJ1-1; no firm D call. There are 14 residues in the CDR3. Germline V lookup: CDR1 SEHNR, CDR2 FQNEAQ (reference sequence). Trimming cost V 2 bases and J 2 bases, with 9 bases left between them. In DNA form, the CDR3 reads TGTGCCAGCAGCTTACTTGCGGCAAACACTGAAGCTTTCTTT. It codes for CASSLLAANTEAFF. Combining the CDR3 with reference TRBV7-9 and TRBJ1-1 gives the whole variable domain DTGVSQNPRHKITKRGQNVTFRCDPISEHNRLYWYRQTLGQGPEFLTYFQNEAQLEKSRLLSDRFSAERPKGSFSTLEIQRTEQGDSAMYLCASSLLAANTEAFFGQGTRLTVV.

The rearrangement links TRBV19 to TRBJ1-1; TRBD1 might be the D (6 bases). The V gene's germline CDR1 is LNHDA and CDR2 SQIVND (reference sequence). The length of the CDR3 is 17 residues. The V end lost 5 bases, the J end lost 1 base, and 20 bases lay between the germline ends. CDR3 region: CASSVRMQGQGNTEAFF. The DNA for the CDR3 is TGTGCCAGTAGTGTAAGAATGCAGGGGCAGGGGAACACTGAAGCTTTCTTT.

This chain connects TRBV7-9 to TRBJ1-2; 8 bases line up with TRBD1. The V gene's germline CDR1 is SEHNR and CDR2 FQNEAQ (reference sequence). The CDR3 is 14 residues long. The J segment lost 4 bases and the V segment lost 3 bases, leaving 4 bases of the junction unmatched. In nucleotides, the CDR3 is TGTGCCAGCAGCTTTGCGGACAGGGCCTATGGCTACACCTTC. Amino acid sequence: CASSFADRAYGYTF. Variable domain in full (rest from reference TRBV7-9 and TRBJ1-2): DTGVSQNPRHKITKRGQNVTFRCDPISEHNRLYWYRQTLGQGPEFLTYFQNEAQLEKSRLLSDRFSAERPKGSFSTLEIQRTEQGDSAMYLCASSFADRAYGYTFGSGTRLTVV.

The rearrangement links TRBV7-3 to TRBJ2-5; D perhaps matches TRBD2 (5 bases). Trimming shortened V by 0 bases and J by 1 base, and 9 bases separated the two germline ends. The V gene's germline CDR1 is SGHTA and CDR2 FQGTGA. This CDR3 is built from 15 residues. The CDR3 sequence is CASSLTSRAQETQYF. The CDR3 DNA sequence: TGTGCCAGCAGCTTAACGTCGAGGGCCCAAGAGACCCAGTACTTC.

This rearrangement joins TRBV12-5 to TRBJ1-1; 9 bases are a match to TRBD1. V was clipped by 1 base and J by 1 base; unmatched bases: 13. There are 19 residues in the CDR3. Germline V gene lookup returns CDR1 LGHNT and CDR2 FRNRAP. For the CDR3, the DNA is TGTGCTAGTGGTTTGGCCCGGACAGGGGTCGACCCACGGAACACTGAAGCTTTCTTT. Translating it yields CASGLARTGVDPRNTEAFF.

This clone came up once. The chain carries TRBV2 and TRBJ1-2, with TRBD1 matching over 8 bases. J lost 4 bases, V lost 7 bases, and 11 bases had no gene match. The CDR3 is 15 amino acids. CDR1 and CDR2 (germline): SNHLY, FYNNEI. The CDR3 spells CASTRQGSMGYGYTF. In DNA form, the CDR3 reads TGTGCCAGCACTAGACAGGGGAGTATGGGCTATGGCTACACCTTC.

The chain couples TRBV7-2 to TRBJ2-3, with 8 bases aligning to TRBD2. Germline V gives CDR1 SGHTA, CDR2 FQGNSA. Trimming at V came to 5 bases and at J to 1 base, leaving 5 bases not matched to a gene. The CDR3 is made up of 15 amino acids. The CDR3 reads CASSLRGAGTDTQYF. In DNA form, the CDR3 reads TGTGCCAGCAGCCTGCGGGGGGCCGGCACAGATACGCAGTATTTT. Drawing the rest from reference TRBV7-2 and TRBJ2-3, the complete variable domain is GAGVSQSPSNKVTEKGKDVELRCDPISGHTALYWYRQSLGQGLEFLIYFQGNSAPDKSGLPSDRFSAERTGGSVSTLTIQRTQQEDSAVYLCASSLRGAGTDTQYFGPGTRLTVL.

The chain has TRBV10-1 and TRBJ1-5, with D possibly TRBD1 on 5 matching bases. The CDR3 spans 16 residues. Per germline, CDR1 WNHNN and CDR2 SYGVQD (reference sequence). Between the trimmed V and J ends, which lost 5 bases and 5 bases, there was a span of 19 bases. The chain's CDR3 is CASSQWGREGDQPQHF. Here the CDR3 DNA reads TGCGCCAGCAGTCAATGGGGGAGGGAAGGGGATCAGCCCCAGCATTTT.

V gene TRBV11-2 combines with J gene TRBJ2-7; possible D gene TRBD1, 6 bases. Trimming left V 4 bases short and J 6 bases short, with 7 bases between. Germline lookup yields CDR1 SGHAT and CDR2 FQNNGV. CDR3 length equals 11 residues. The CDR3 protein is CASSWGREQYV. In DNA, the CDR3 is TGTGCCAGCAGCTGGGGGCGCGAGCAGTACGTC.

This chain connects TRBV6-2 or TRBV6-3 to TRBJ1-1; weak D call: TRBD1 (5 bases). Germline V gene data show CDR1 as MNHEY and CDR2 as SVGEGT. The CDR3 consists of 13 residues. Trimming shortened V by 1 base and J by 4 bases, and 7 bases separated the two germline ends. Here the CDR3 DNA reads TGTGCCAGCAGTTACTACGGGGGCACTGAAGCTTTCTTT. Its translation is CASSYYGGTEAFF.

V is TRBV20-1 and J is TRBJ2-7; TRBD2 might be the D (5 bases). Germline V gives CDR1 DFQATT, CDR2 SNEGSKA (reference sequence). The CDR3 has 11 amino acids. Trimming took 3 bases from V and 4 from J, leaving 7 bases between them. The CDR3 region is CSARTGYEQYV. The DNA for the CDR3 is TGCAGTGCTAGGACGGGGTACGAGCAGTACGTC.

The chain links TRBV7-9 to TRBJ2-1; 7 bases are a match to TRBD2. Germline values: CDR1 SEHNR, CDR2 FQNEAQ (reference sequence). V shed 2 bases and J 2 bases; nucleotides not matched to a gene: 3. The CDR3 extends over 15 amino acids. CDR3 nucleotides: TGTGCCAGCAGCTTAAGGAGCGGGACCTACAATGAGCAGTTCTTC. This gives the protein CASSLRSGTYNEQFF.

CDR3 residues: CASSVGQSYEQYF. The DNA of the CDR3 is TGTGCCAGCAGCGTGGGACAGAGCTACGAGCAGTACTTC. The chain links TRBV5-4 to TRBJ2-7, with TRBD1 matching 7 bases. CDR1 is SGHNT and CDR2 is YYREEE in the germline V gene (reference sequence). CDR3 size: 13 residues. V dropped 4 bases and J dropped 3; count of bases not matched to a gene: 4.

V usage is TRBV5-5 and J usage is TRBJ1-6, with 7 bases identical to TRBD1. The length of the CDR3 is 16 residues. CDR1 is SGHKS, CDR2 YYEKEE, per germline (reference sequence). V lost 4 bases to trimming and J lost 10 bases; unmatched junction nucleotides: 14. The CDR3 reads CASSTTPGQLISPLHF. The CDR3 DNA reads as TGTGCCAGCAGCACAACCCCGGGACAGCTGATATCACCCCTCCACTTT.

This clone was observed a single time. The chain uses TRBV28 and TRBJ2-7, with TRBD1 matching 9 bases. The CDR3 covers 14 residues. V dropped 8 bases and J dropped 5; count of bases not matched to a gene: 10. CDR1 MDHEN and CDR2 SYDVKM come from the germline V gene. CDR3 DNA sequence: TGTGCCAGCGGGGGTGGGACAGGGTTACACGAGCAGTACTTC. It yields the protein CASGGGTGLHEQYF. Looking up the rest from reference TRBV28 and TRBJ2-7 gives the full variable domain: DVKVTQSSRYLVKRTGEKVFLECVQDMDHENMFWYRQDPGLGLRLIYFSYDVKMKEKGDIPEGYSVSREKKERFSLILESASTNQTSMYLCASGGGTGLHEQYFGPGTRLTVT.

The V and J genes are TRBV3-1 (or the pseudogene TRBV3-2) and TRBJ2-1; 7 bases agree with TRBD2. Germline assignment: CDR1 LGHDT and CDR2 YNNKEL (reference sequence). The CDR3 runs to 19 residues. J gave up 7 bases and V 0 bases, and 18 bases lay outside the gene matches. For the CDR3, the DNA is TGTGCCAGCAGCCAAGAGGGGGGGACCGGGACGACGACGGTGAATGAGCAGTTCTTC. It encodes CASSQEGGTGTTTVNEQFF.

The chain uses TRBV2 and TRBJ2-1, with 8 nucleotides matching TRBD1. Germline CDR1 and CDR2: SNHLY and FYNNEI. The CDR3 totals 15 residues. V shed 6 bases and J 5 bases; nucleotides not matched to a gene: 9. The CDR3 bases are TGTGCCAGCAGCGCGGACAGGGTTCCAAACAATGAGCAGTTCTTC. This gives the protein CASSADRVPNNEQFF.

Points on this clone: A read error may produce the germline difference seen at one junction end. The genes are TRBV7-9 and TRBJ1-1, with 7 positions matching TRBD1. CDR3 length equals 16 residues. Looked up from germline, CDR1 is SEHNR and CDR2 is FQNEAQ (reference sequence). This CDR3 is CASSPRTGFSNSEAFF. CDR3 DNA: TGTGCCAGCAGCCCCAGGACAGGTTTTTCAAACAGTGAAGCTTTCTTT. Variable domain in full (rest from reference TRBV7-9 and TRBJ1-1): DTGVSQNPRHKITKRGQNVTFRCDPISEHNRLYWYRQTLGQGPEFLTYFQNEAQLEKSRLLSDRFSAERPKGSFSTLEIQRTEQGDSAMYLCASSPRTGFSNSEAFFGQGTRLTVV.

About this clone itself: No DNA is shown, since the ends of the CDR3 on it are uncertain; the CDR3 is the one TCRdb lists. The chain carries TRBV19 and TRBJ1-5. Germline-derived CDR1 and CDR2 are LNHDA and SQIVND (reference sequence). The CDR3 comprises 14 residues, both ends counted. Here the CDR3 reads CASSITVAISPSIF.

The V and J genes are TRBV2 and TRBJ2-1; weak D call: TRBD1 (6 bases). V was shortened by 5 bases and J by 8 bases, with 16 bases between the two germline ends. CDR1 is SNHLY, CDR2 FYNNEI, per germline. The CDR3 has 14 residues. For the CDR3, the DNA is TGTGCCAGCAGTCTATTCGAGGGGGTGGATGAGCAGTTCTTC. The encoded protein is CASSLFEGVDEQFF.